This entry describes one TCR beta chain. V lost 5 bases and J lost 4; bases outside the gene matches: 6. This CDR3 comprises 15 residues. Germline CDR1 and CDR2: SGHNT and YENEEA. This sample is drawn from a study of shared clonotypes between healthy human individuals. The assay used deep level. This table comes from immunoSEQ multiplex PCR, and its TCRdb copy is limited to in-frame clones, with some not included. The sample gives more than 400,000 clones, about 95% of which show up once; about 0.064% is in the top ten. This chain uses TRBV11-3 with TRBJ2-1; TRBD2 matches 9 bases. This TCR was sampled from a woman under 40 in good health. Specimen: naive CD4+ T cells sorted from blood. Subset: CD45RA+ positively selected. CDR3 sequence (DNA): TGTGCCAGCAGCCCGCGGACTAGCGAGTACAATGAGCAGTTCTTC. It specifies CASSPRTSEYNEQFF.